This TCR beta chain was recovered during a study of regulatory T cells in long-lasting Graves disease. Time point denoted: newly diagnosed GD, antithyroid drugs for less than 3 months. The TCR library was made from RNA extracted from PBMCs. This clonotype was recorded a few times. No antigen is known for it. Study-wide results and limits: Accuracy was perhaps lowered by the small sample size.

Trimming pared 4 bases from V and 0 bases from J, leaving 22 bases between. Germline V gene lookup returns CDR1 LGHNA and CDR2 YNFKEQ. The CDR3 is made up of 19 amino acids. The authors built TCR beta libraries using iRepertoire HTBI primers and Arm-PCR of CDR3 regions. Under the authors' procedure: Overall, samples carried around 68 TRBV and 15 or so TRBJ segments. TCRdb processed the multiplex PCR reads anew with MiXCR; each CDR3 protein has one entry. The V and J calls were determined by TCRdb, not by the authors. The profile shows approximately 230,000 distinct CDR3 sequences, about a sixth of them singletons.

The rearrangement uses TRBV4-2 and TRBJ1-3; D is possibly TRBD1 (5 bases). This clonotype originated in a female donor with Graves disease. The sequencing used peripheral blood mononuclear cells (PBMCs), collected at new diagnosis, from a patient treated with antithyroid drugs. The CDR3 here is CASSPLFDWDLRSGNTIYF. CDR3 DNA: TGTGCCAGCAGCCCGCTTTTTGACTGGGACCTCCGCTCTGGAAACACCATATATTTT.